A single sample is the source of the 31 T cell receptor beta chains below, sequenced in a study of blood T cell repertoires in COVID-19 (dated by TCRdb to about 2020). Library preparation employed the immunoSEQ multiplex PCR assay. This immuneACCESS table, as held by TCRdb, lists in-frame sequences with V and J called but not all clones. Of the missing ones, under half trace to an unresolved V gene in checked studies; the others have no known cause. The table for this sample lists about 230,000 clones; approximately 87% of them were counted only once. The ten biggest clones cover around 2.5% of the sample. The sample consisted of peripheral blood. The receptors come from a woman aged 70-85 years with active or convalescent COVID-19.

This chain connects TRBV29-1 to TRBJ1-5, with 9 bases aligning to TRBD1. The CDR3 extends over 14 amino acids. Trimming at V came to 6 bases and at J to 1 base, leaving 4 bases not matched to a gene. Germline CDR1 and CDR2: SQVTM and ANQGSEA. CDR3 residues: CSVQDRGSNQPQHF. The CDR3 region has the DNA TGCAGCGTACAGGACAGGGGCAGCAATCAGCCCCAGCATTTT.

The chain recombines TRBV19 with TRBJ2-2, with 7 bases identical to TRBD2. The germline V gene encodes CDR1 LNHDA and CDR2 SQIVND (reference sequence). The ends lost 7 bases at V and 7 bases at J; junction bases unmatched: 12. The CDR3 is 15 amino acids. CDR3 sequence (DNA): TGTGCCAGTACCTTCAAAGGAGCGGGATACGGGGAGCTGTTTTTT. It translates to CASTFKGAGYGELFF. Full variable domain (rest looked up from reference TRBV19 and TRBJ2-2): DGGITQSPKYLFRKEGQNVTLSCEQNLNHDAMYWYRQDPGQGLRLIYYSQIVNDFQKGDIAEGYSVSREKKESFPLTVTSAQKNPTAFYLCASTFKGAGYGELFFGEGSRLTVL.

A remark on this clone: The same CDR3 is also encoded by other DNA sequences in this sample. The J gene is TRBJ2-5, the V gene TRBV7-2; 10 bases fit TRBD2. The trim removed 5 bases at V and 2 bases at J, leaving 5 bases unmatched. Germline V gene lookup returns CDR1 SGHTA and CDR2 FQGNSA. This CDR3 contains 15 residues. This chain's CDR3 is CASSLQRGGQETQYF. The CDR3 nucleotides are TGTGCCAGCAGCCTACAGCGGGGGGGTCAAGAGACCCAGTACTTC.

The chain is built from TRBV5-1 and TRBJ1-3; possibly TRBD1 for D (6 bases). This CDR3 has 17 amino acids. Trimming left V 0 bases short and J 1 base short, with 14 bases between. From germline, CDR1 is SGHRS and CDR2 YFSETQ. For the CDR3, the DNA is TGCGCCAGCAGCTTGGCCGGTCGGGGGGCTTCTGGAAACACCATATATTTT. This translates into CASSLAGRGASGNTIYF.

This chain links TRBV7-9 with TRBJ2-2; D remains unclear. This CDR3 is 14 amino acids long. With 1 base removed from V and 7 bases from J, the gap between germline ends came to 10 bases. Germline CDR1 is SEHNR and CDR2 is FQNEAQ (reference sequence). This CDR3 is CASSLVGAVGELFF. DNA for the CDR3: TGTGCCAGCAGCTTAGTCGGAGCAGTCGGGGAGCTGTTTTTT.

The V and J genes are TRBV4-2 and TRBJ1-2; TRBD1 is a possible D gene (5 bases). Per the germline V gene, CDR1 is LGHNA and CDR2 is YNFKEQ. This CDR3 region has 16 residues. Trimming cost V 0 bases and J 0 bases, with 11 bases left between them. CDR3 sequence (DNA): TGTGCCAGCAGCCAAGAAGGCGGGGGGACTAACTATGGCTACACCTTC. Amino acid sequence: CASSQEGGGTNYGYTF.

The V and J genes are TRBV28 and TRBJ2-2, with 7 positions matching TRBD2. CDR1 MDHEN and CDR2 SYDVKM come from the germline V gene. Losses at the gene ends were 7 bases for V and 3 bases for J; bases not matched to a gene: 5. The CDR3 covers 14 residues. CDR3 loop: CASKGTTYTGELFF. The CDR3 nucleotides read TGTGCCAGCAAGGGGACTACTTACACCGGGGAGCTGTTTTTT.

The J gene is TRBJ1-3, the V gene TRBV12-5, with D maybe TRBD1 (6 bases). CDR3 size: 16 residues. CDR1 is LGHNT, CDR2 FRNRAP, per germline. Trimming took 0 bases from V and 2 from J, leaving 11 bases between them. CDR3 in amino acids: CASGLVLTGTGNTIYF. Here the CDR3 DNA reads TGTGCTAGTGGTTTGGTTCTAACAGGGACTGGAAACACCATATATTTT. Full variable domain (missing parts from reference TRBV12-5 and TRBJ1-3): DARVTQTPRHKVTEMGQEVTMRCQPILGHNTVFWYRQTMMQGLELLAYFRNRAPLDDSGMPKDRFSAEMPDATLATLKIQPSEPRDSAVYFCASGLVLTGTGNTIYFGEGSWLTVV.

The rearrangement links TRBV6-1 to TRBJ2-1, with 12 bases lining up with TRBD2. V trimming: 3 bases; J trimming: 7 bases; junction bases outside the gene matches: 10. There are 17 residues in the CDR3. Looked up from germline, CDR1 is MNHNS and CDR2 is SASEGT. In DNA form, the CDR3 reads TGTGCCAGCAGTGAGCCCCGGCTAGCGGGGGGGCCAAATGAGCAGTTCTTC. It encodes CASSEPRLAGGPNEQFF.

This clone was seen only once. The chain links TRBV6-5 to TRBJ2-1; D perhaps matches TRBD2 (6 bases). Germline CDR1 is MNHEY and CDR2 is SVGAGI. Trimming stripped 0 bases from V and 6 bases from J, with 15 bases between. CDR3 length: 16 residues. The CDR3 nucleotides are TGTGCCAGCAGTTACTCCGGAGGGCTCGACAGCAATGAGCAGTTCTTC. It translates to CASSYSGGLDSNEQFF.

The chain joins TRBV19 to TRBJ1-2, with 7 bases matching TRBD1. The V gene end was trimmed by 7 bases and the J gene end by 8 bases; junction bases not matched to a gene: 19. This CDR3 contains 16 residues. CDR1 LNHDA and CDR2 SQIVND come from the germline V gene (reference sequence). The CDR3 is CASKTLEQGRMRGYTF. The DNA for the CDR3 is TGTGCCAGTAAGACGCTCGAACAGGGGAGGATGAGGGGCTACACCTTC.

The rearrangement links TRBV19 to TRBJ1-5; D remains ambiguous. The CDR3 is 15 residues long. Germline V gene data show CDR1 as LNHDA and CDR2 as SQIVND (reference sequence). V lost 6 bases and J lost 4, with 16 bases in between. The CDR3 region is CASSPEEGGNQPQHF. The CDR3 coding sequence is TGTGCCAGTAGCCCGGAAGAGGGCGGGAATCAGCCCCAGCATTTT.

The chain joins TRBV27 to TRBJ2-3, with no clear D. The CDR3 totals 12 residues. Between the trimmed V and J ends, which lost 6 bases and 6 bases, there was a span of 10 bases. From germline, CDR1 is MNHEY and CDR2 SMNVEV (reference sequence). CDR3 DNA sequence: TGTGCCAGCAGGTCAGGTTTGGATACGCAGTATTTT. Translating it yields CASRSGLDTQYF.

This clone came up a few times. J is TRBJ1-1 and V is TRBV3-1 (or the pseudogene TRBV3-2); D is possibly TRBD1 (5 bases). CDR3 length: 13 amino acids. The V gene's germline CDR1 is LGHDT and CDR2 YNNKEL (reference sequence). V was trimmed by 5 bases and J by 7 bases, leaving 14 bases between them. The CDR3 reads CASSTWKQGEAFF. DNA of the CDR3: TGTGCCAGCAGCACTTGGAAGCAGGGTGAAGCTTTCTTT.

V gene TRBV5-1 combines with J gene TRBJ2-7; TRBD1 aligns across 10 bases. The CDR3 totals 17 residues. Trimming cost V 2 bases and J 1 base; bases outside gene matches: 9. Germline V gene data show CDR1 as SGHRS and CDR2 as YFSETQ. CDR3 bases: TGCGCCAGCAGCTTAAAGCTCGGACAGGGGGGGTCCTACGAGCAGTACTTC. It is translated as CASSLKLGQGGSYEQYF.

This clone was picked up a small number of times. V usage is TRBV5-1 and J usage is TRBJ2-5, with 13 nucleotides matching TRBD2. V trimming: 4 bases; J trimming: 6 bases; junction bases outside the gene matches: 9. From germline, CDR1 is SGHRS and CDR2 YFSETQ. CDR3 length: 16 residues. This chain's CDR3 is CASSQSETSGRKTQYF. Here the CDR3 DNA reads TGCGCCAGCAGCCAGAGTGAGACTAGCGGGAGGAAGACCCAGTACTTC. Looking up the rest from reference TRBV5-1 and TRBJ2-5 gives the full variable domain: KAGVTQTPRYLIKTRGQQVTLSCSPISGHRSVSWYQQTPGQGLQFLFEYFSETQRNKGNFPGRFSGRQFSNSRSEMNVSTLELGDSALYLCASSQSETSGRKTQYFGPGTRLLVL.

DNA of the CDR3: TGCAGCGTGGGACAGGGCGAGGGGGATACGCAGTATTTT. It codes for CSVGQGEGDTQYF. The genes are TRBV29-1 and TRBJ2-3, with 9 bases that match TRBD1. Germline V gene sequence: CDR1 SQVTM, CDR2 ANQGSEA. Trimming at V came to 6 bases and at J to 6 bases, leaving 7 bases not matched to a gene. This CDR3 is 13 amino acids long.

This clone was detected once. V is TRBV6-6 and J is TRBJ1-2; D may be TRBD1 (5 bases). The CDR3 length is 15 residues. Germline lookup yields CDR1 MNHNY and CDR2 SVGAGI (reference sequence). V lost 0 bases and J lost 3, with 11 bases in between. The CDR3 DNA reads TGTGCCAGCAGTTACTCGACCAGGGACTACTATGGCTACACCTTC. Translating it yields CASSYSTRDYYGYTF.

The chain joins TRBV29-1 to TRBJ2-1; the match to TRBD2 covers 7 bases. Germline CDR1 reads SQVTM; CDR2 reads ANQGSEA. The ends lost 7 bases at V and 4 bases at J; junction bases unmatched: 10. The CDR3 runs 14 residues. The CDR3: CSAPASGGYNEQFF. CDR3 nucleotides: TGCAGCGCTCCTGCGTCGGGGGGATACAATGAGCAGTTCTTC.

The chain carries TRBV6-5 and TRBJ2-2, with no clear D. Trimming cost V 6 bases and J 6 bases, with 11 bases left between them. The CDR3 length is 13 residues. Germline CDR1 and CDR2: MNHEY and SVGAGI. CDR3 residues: CASSPTSAGELFF. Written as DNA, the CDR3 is TGTGCCAGCAGCCCAACGTCGGCCGGGGAGCTGTTTTTT.

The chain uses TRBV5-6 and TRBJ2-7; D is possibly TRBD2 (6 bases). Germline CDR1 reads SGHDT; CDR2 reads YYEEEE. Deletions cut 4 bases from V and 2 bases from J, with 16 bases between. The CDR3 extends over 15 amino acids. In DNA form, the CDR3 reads TGTGCCAGCAGCGACCCTACTAGCAGTACCTACGAGCAGTACTTC. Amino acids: CASSDPTSSTYEQYF.

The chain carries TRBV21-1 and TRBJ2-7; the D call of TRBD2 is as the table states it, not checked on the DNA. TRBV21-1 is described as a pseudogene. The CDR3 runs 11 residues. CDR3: CASSKYYEQYF. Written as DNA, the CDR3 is TGTGCCAGCAGCAAGTACTACGAGCAGTACTTC.

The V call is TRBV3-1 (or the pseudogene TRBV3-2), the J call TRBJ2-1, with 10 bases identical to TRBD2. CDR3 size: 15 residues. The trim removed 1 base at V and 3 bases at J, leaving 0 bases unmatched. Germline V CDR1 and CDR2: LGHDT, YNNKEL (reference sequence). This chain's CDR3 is CASSQGLAGYNEQFF. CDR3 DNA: TGTGCCAGCAGCCAAGGACTAGCGGGCTACAATGAGCAGTTCTTC.

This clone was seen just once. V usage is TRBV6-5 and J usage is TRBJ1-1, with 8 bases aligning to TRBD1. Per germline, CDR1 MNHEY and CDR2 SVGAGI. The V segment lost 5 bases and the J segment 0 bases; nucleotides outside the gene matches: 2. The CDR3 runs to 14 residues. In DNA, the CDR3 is TGTGCCAGCAGTACCAGGGGGCTGAACACTGAAGCTTTCTTT. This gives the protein CASSTRGLNTEAFF.

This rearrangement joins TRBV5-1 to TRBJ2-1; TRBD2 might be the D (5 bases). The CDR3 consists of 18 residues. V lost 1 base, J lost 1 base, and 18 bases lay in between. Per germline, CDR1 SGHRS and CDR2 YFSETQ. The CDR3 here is CASSLSASSRTSYNEQFF. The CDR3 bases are TGCGCCAGCAGCTTGAGCGCGTCTAGCCGAACTTCCTACAATGAGCAGTTCTTC.

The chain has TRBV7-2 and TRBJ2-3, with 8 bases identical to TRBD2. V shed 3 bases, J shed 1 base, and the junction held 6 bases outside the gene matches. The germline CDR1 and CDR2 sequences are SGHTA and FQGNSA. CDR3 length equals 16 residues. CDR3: CASSFFGSGGTDTQYF. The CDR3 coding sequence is TGTGCCAGCAGCTTCTTCGGTAGCGGGGGCACAGATACGCAGTATTTT.

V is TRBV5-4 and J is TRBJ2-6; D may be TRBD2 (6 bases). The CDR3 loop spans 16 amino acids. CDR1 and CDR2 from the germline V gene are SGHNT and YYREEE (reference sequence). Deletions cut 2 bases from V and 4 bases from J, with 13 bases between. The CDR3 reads CASSFRRATGANVLTF. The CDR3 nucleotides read TGTGCCAGCAGCTTTAGGAGGGCGACGGGGGCCAACGTCCTGACTTTC.

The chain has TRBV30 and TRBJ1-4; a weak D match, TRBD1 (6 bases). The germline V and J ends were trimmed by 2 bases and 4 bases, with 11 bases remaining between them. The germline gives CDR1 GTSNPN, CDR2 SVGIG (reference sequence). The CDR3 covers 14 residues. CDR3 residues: CAWSRGQINEKLFF. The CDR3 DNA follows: TGTGCCTGGAGTAGAGGACAGATTAATGAAAAACTGTTTTTT.

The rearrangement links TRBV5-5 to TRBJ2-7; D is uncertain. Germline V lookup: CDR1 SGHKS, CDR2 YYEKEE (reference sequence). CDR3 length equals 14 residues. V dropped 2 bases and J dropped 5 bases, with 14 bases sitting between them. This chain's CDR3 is CASSFITSTHEQYF. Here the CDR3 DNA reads TGTGCCAGCAGCTTTATAACTTCTACCCACGAGCAGTACTTC.

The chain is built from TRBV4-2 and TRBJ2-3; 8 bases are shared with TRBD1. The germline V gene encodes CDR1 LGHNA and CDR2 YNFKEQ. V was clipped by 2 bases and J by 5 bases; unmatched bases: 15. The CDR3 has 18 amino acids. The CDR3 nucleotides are TGTGCCAGCAGCCAATACCAGGGGGCCGTCTTAAATGGAGATACGCAGTATTTT. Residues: CASSQYQGAVLNGDTQYF.

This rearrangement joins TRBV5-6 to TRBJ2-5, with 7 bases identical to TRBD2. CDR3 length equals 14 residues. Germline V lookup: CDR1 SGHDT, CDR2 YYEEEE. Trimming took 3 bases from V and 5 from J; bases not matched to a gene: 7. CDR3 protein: CASSSLNGGETQYF. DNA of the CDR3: TGTGCCAGCAGCTCGCTTAACGGGGGGGAGACCCAGTACTTC.